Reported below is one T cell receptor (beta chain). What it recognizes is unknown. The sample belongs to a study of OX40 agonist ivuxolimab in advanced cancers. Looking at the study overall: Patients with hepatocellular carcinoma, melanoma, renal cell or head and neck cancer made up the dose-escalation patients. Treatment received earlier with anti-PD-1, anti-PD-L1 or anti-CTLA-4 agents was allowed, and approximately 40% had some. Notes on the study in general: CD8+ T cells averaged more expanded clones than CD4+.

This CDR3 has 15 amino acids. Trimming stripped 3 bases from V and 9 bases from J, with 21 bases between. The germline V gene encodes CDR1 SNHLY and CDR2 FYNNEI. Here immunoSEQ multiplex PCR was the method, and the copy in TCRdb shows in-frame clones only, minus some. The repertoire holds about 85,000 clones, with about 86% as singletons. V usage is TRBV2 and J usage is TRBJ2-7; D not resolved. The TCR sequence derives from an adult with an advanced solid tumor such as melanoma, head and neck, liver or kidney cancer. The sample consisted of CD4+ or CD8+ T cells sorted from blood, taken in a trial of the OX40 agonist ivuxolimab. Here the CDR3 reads CASSDTPGPARVQYF. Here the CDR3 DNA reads TGTGCCAGCAGTGATACACCGGGCCCCGCCCGGGTGCAGTACTTC.